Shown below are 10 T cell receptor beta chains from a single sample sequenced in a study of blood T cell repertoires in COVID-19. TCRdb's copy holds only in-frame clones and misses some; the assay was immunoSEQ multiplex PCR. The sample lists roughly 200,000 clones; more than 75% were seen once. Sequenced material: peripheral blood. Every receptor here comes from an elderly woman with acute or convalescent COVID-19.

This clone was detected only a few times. The CDR3 here is CASSFHGQGETQYF. The CDR3 bases are TGTGCCAGCAGCTTCCACGGACAGGGGGAGACCCAGTACTTC. The chain links TRBV7-3 to TRBJ2-5, with 9 bases lining up with TRBD1. CDR3 size: 14 residues. CDR1 is SGHTA and CDR2 is FQGTGA in the germline V gene. V shed 3 bases and J 5 bases; nucleotides not matched to a gene: 4.

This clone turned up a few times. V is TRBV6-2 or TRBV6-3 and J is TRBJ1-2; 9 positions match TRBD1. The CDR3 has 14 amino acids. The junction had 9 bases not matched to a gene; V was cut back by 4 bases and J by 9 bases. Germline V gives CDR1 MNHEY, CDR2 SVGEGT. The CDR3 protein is CASSSGDRVRSYTF. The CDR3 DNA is TGTGCCAGCAGTTCGGGGGACAGGGTGAGGAGCTACACCTTC.

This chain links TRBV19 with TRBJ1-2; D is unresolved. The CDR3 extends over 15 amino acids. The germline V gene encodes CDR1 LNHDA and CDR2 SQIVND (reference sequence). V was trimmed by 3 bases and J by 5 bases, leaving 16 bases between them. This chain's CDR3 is CASSIVRTVKYGYTF. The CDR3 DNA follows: TGTGCCAGTAGTATTGTCCGGACTGTAAAGTATGGCTACACCTTC.

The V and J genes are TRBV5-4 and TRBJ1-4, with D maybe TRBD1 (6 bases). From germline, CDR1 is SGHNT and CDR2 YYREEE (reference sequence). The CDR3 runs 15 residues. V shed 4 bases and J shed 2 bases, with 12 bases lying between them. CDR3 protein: CASSPTGPTNEKLFF. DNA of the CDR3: TGTGCCAGCAGCCCCACAGGGCCGACTAATGAAAAACTGTTTTTT.

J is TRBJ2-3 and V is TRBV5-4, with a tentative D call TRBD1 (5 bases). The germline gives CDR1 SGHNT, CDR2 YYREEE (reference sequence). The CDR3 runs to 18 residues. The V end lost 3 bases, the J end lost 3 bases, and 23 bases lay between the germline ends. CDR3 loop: CASSSRGAQGSLTDTQYF. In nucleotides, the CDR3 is TGTGCCAGCAGCTCCCGAGGAGCGCAGGGAAGCTTAACAGATACGCAGTATTTT.

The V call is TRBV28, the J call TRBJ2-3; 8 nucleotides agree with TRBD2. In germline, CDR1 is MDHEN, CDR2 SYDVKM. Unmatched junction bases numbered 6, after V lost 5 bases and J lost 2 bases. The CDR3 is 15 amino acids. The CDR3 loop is CASSETSGFTDTQYF. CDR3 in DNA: TGTGCCAGCAGTGAAACTAGCGGCTTCACAGATACGCAGTATTTT.

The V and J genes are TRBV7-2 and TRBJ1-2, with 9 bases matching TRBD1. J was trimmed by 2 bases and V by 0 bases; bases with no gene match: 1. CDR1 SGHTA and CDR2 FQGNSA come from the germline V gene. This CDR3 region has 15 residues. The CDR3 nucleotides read TGTGCCAGCAGCTTAGCGACAGGGGGAAACTATGGCTACACCTTC. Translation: CASSLATGGNYGYTF.

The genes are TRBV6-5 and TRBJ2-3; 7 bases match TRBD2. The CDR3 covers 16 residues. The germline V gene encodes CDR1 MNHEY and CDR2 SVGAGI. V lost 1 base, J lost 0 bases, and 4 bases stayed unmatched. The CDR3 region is CASSYFASGSTDTQYF. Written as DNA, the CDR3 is TGTGCCAGCAGTTACTTCGCTAGCGGCAGCACAGATACGCAGTATTTT.

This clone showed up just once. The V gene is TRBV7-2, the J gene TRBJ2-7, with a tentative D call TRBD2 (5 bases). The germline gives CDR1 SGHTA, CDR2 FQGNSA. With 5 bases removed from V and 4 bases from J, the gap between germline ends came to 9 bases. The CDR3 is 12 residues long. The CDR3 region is CASSLRGYEQYF. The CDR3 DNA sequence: TGTGCCAGCAGCCTCCGGGGATACGAGCAGTACTTC.

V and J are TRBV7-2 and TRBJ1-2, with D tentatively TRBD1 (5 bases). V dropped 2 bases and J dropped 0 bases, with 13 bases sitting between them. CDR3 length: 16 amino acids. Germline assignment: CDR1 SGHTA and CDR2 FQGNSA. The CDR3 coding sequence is TGTGCCAGCAGCTTAAAGGACACCCTGACTAACTATGGCTACACCTTC. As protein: CASSLKDTLTNYGYTF.